This record looks at one T cell receptor (beta chain) sequence and its context. The clone's antigen remains unknown. Qualities for individual bases were not recorded, and no much larger clone is one base off. This sample was taken from a study of technical replicates of blood from four donors (dated by TCRdb to the late 2010s). From the cysteine through the phenylalanine, the CDR3 covers 17 amino acids. Only the CDR3 portion is preserved as DNA: 51 bases, with reading frame beginning at the first base. Compared with germline, V lacks 4 bases and J lacks 3 bases; bases without a gene match: 8. The germline V gene (reference sequence) supplies CDR1 WNHNN and CDR2 SYGVQD. Libraries were constructed by the immunoSEQ multiplex PCR assay. As stored in TCRdb, this immuneACCESS dataset retains in-frame rearrangements with V and J assigned. A fraction of the clones does not appear; measured against another copy, unresolved V genes explain less than half of the discrepancy, and the remainder lacks a known reason. The sample table records over 60,000 clones; about nine tenths of these occur just once. Together, the top ten hold 4.5% to 5% of the sample.

The source is a human donor in good health. Some clones in this sample may be carry-over from other donors' samples. Material: PBMCs. The sequence joins TRBV10-1 to TRBJ2-6; 8 bases in between match TRBD1. The CDR3 loop reads CASSGPQGAGGANVLTF. The DNA sequence is given as TGCGCCAGCAGTGGTCCCCAGGGGGCTGGTGGGGCCAACGTCCTGACTTTC.